This T cell receptor (beta chain) was sequenced for a study of T cells after yellow fever vaccination. Study results and limitations: Peaking on day 5 versus 15, the secondary response was faster but weaker.

Generation of TCR cDNA used 5'RACE template switching (which added a universal primer site and UMIs). TCRdb ran MiXCR on the 5' RACE reads and lists one entry per CDR3 protein. Among some 240,000 distinct CDR3 sequences, around 3.1% were seen once, and the ten largest hold approximately 3%. The CDR3 runs to 13 residues. Germline CDR1 is DFQATT and CDR2 is SNEGSKA (reference sequence). V shed 5 bases and J shed 3 bases, with 11 bases lying between them. Note on this clonotype: What it binds is not known.

The sample in question was CD4+ T cells sorted from PBMCs, obtained 10 days after the yellow fever booster vaccination. The sequence came from a man aged 18 to 35 who received the YFV17D yellow fever vaccine. The rearrangement links TRBV20-1 to TRBJ1-5; perhaps TRBD1 as D (6 bases). CDR3 residues: CSAPGANNQPQHF. The CDR3 DNA reads as TGCAGTGCTCCGGGGGCAAACAATCAGCCCCAGCATTTT.